This T cell receptor (beta chain) was identified in a study of beta chain features in type 1 diabetes. This clone was seen a few times. The authors reverse transcribed all of the isolated RNA, so sequencing captured expressed TCRB transcripts. Method: immunoSEQ multiplex PCR; TCRdb's copy keeps in-frame clones and lacks some. The sample contains about 15,000 clones, over 40% of which appear only once. This CDR3 comprises 14 residues. J was trimmed by 5 bases and V by 5 bases; bases with no gene match: 2. The germline V gene has CDR1 SGHAT and CDR2 FQNNGV. The chain links TRBV11-2 to TRBJ2-1, with TRBD1 matching over 11 bases. The specimen sequenced was stem cell memory CD4+ T cells from blood. The clonotype comes from a woman aged 40 to 50 in good health. CDR3 protein: CASSRTGGNNEQFF. CDR3 nucleotides: TGTGCCAGCAGCCGGACAGGGGGCAACAATGAGCAGTTCTTC.